This entry lists 5 T cell receptor beta chains sequenced from one sample in a study of shared T cell receptors in the human thymus. Here immunoSEQ multiplex PCR was the method, and the copy in TCRdb shows in-frame clones only, minus some. Counted here are hundreds of thousands of clones, over 75% occurring once; the ten biggest clones make up approximately 0.01%. The data also belong to a second study, concerning human thymus T cells.

The sequenced sample was thymocytes. The receptors here all came from a boy less than two years old with a congenital heart defect.

This sequence joins TRBV7-3 and TRBJ2-3; D is possibly TRBD2 (5 bases). The V gene lost 5 bases and the J gene lost 1 base, with 13 bases spanning the gap. Germline V gene sequence: CDR1 SGHTA, CDR2 FQGTGA. The CDR3 spans 15 residues. The CDR3, as DNA: TGTGCCAGCAGCCCACTGCGGGCGGGCACAGATACGCAGTATTTT. It yields the protein CASSPLRAGTDTQYF.

This rearrangement joins TRBV25-1 to TRBJ1-4; 12 bases are a match to TRBD1. CDR1 and CDR2 from the germline V gene are MGHDK and SYGVNS. V lost 2 bases, J lost 6 bases, and 4 bases stayed unmatched. The CDR3 covers 16 residues. The CDR3 nucleotides read TGTGCCAGCAGTGAAGGGGGACAGGGGGCCTATGAAAAACTGTTTTTT. Protein sequence: CASSEGGQGAYEKLFF.

The CDR3 DNA is TGTGCCAGCAGTGAGGGAGGGGGTTTAAGAGAGACCCAGTACTTC. This gives the protein CASSEGGGLRETQYF. This chain connects TRBV25-1 to TRBJ2-5; maybe TRBD2 (7 bases). The germline V and J ends were trimmed by 3 bases and 4 bases, with 15 bases remaining between them. Per the germline V gene, CDR1 is MGHDK and CDR2 is SYGVNS. This CDR3 is 15 amino acids long.

V gene TRBV6-5 combines with J gene TRBJ2-1, with 8 bases matching TRBD2. Losses at the gene ends were 2 bases for V and 9 bases for J; bases not matched to a gene: 6. This CDR3 is 14 amino acids long. Germline CDR1 reads MNHEY; CDR2 reads SVGAGI. DNA for the CDR3: TGTGCCAGCAGTTACAGACTAGCGAGGGGTGAGCAGTTCTTC. Amino acids: CASSYRLARGEQFF.

The rearrangement links TRBV30 to TRBJ2-6; 9 nucleotides align to TRBD2. The CDR3 loop spans 16 amino acids. Germline V lookup: CDR1 GTSNPN, CDR2 SVGIG (reference sequence). V lost 7 bases, J lost 2 bases, and 9 bases stayed unmatched. For the CDR3, the DNA is TGTGCCTCCCCGGGACTAGCAGGCCCTGGGGCCAACGTCCTGACTTTC. This sequence encodes CASPGLAGPGANVLTF.